This TCR beta chain was identified during a study of T-cell memory formation after mild COVID-19 listed by TCRdb under 2021. Some background on the complete study: TCR sequence clusters from the two donors were largely donor specific. In a couple of donors, T-cell clones that expanded and contracted after mild COVID-19 were followed by sequencing TCRalpha and TCRbeta repertoires longitudinally. Two young, previously healthy adult volunteers made up the cohort, one male and one female.

What the research found in general, with its limitations: Contracting CD4+ clones turned up mainly in the CM and EM memory subsets, whereas EMRA was where CD8+ clones were enriched. Only a couple of mild cases were covered by the study, and larger cohorts that include severe cases with pre-infection samples were considered necessary. Whether the second-wave clones peaking on day 37 were SARS-CoV-2 specific was not confirmed. Some responding clones were detected in pre-infection memory, which suggested that pre-existing cross-reactive memory T cells had joined the SARS-CoV-2 response. Balanced CD4/CD8 phenotypes were observed for clones contracting from day 15 to 85, whereas a bias towards CD4+ was observed for a second wave of clones expanding from day 15 to 37.

Reads for this sample came from an Illumina NovaSeq 6000. Using 5'RACE with constant-segment primers, TCRalpha and TCRbeta cDNA libraries were constructed, with sample barcodes and unique molecular identifiers added in the process. Trizol reagent was used to extract RNA from every sample. Libraries were amplified in two PCR steps, with a second sample barcode and Illumina TruSeq adapters added in the second step. Sequencing of the libraries was done on an Illumina NovaSeq, producing 2 x 150 bp paired-end reads. Processing in the source paper ran as follows. Reads were demultiplexed and collapsed into UMI-guided consensus sequences with migec v1.2.7. Using mixcr v2.1.11, UMI consensuses were aligned to TRA and TRB V and J templates and then assembled into clonotypes. Expanded or contracted clonotypes were those called significant by both edgeR and NoisET, with noise models trained on biological replicates. For edgeR calls, the thresholds were a false discovery rate-adjusted p below 0.01 and a log2 fold-change of 1. PCA with hierarchical clustering of max-normalized trajectories of the 1000 most abundant clonotypes was used as exploratory dynamics analysis. The CD4 or CD8 phenotype of responding clones was assigned using the separately sequenced CD4+ and CD8+ repertoires. TCRdb reprocessing: public reads trimmed at Q25 with fastp, clones called with MiXCR, in-frame beta chains kept. Rows matching on CDR3 protein sequence are summarized as one entry with the most common DNA and genes. TCRdb, rather than the study authors, made the V and J calls. Present in this sample are about 560,000 distinct CDR3 sequences, around a sixth of which were seen just once. 8.1% of the sample is in the top ten clones.

Ficoll-Paque density gradient centrifugation was the method used to isolate PBMCs. This clonotype has only a few counts. Its antigen target is currently unknown. Base qualities are missing; no much larger clone stands one base away. Taken from the germline V gene (reference sequence), the CDR1 and CDR2 loops are DFQATT and SNEGSKA. From the cysteine through the phenylalanine, the CDR3 covers 18 amino acids. Of the read, only the CDR3 DNA is kept; its 54 bases are in frame from base 1. V and J are truncated by 5 bases and 3 bases respectively, leaving an intervening sequence of 28 bases. Sequenced sample: PBMCs or a T cell subset sorted from them (not recorded which). The rearranged segments are TRBV20-1 and TRBJ1-2; TRBD1 is perhaps the D gene, given 6 matching bases. This TCR came from an adult woman who had mild COVID-19 (a few samples of this study predate the infection). The sample titles of this study are shuffled in the database, so cell type and time point are left out; the donor was told from shared clones. The encoded CDR3 is CSAGGDWRDNSVDYGYTF. In nucleotides, the sequence is TGCAGTGCTGGAGGGGACTGGAGGGACAATTCGGTGGACTATGGCTACACCTTC.